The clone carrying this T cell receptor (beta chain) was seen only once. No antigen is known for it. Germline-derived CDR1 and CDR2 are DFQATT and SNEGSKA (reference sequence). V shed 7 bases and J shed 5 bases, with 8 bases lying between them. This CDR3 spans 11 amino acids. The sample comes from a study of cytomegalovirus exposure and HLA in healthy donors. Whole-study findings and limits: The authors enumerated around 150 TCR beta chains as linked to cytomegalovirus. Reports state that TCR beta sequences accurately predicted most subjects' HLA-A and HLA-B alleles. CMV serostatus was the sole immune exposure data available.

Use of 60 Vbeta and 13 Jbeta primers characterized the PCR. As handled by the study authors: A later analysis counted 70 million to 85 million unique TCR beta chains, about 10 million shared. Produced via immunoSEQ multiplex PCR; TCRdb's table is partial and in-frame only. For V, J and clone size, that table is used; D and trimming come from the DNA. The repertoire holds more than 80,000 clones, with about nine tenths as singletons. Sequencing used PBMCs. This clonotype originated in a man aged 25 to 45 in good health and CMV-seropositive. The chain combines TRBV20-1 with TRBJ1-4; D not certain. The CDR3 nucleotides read TGCAGTGGAAGGAGGAATGAAAAACTGTTTTTT. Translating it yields CSGRRNEKLFF.